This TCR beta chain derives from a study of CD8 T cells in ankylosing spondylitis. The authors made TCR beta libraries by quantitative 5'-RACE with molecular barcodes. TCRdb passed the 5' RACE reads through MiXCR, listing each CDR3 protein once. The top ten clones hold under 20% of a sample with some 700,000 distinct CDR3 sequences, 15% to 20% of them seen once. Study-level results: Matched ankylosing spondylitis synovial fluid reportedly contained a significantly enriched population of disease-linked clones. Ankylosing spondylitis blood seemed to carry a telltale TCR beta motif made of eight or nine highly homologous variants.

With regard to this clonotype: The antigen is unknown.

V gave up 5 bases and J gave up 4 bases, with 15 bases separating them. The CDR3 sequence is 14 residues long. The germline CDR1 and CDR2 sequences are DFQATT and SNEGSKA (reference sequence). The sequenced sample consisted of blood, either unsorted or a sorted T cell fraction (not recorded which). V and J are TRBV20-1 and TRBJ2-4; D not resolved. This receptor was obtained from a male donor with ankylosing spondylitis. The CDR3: CSAPPRNIKNIQYF. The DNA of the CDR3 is TGCAGTGCTCCCCCTAGGAATATTAAAAACATTCAGTACTTC.